This T cell receptor (beta chain) was found in a study of CD8 T cells in Susac syndrome. The CDR3 has 12 amino acids. V was clipped by 4 bases and J by 4 bases, with 7 bases between them. The germline V gene has CDR1 MDHEN and CDR2 SYDVKM. TCR beta from blood CD8+ and CD4+ T cells was sequenced. Isolation of CD8+ and CD4+ T cells was performed negatively, whereas enrichment of TEMRA cells was done by FACS. An amount of RNA that ranged from roughly 0.5 to 1 ug was reverse transcribed with random hexamers. One entry per CDR3 protein, called by TCRdb with MiXCR from the immunoSEQ multiplex PCR reads. The repertoire includes about 200,000 distinct CDR3 sequences, roughly 95% of them detected once, and approximately 0.1% sits in the top ten.

The clonotype originates from a human donor in good health. The rearrangement links TRBV28 to TRBJ1-2, with D uncertain. Sequenced sample: CD4+ T cells from PBMCs. DNA for the CDR3: TGTGCCAGCAGTTCCTGGAGCTATGGCTACACCTTC. This sequence encodes CASSSWSYGYTF.